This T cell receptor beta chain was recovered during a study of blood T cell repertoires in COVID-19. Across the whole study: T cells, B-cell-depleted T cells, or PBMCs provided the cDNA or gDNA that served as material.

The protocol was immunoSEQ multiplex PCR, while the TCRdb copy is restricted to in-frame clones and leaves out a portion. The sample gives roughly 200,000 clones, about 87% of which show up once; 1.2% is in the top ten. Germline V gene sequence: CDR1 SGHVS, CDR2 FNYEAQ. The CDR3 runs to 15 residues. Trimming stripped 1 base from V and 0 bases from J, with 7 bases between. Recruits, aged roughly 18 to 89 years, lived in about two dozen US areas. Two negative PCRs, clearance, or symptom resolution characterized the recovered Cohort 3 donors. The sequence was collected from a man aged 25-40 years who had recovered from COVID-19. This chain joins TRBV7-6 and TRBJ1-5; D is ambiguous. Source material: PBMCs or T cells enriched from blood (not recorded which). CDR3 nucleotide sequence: TGTGCCAGCAGCTTAGACAGCAATAGCAATCAGCCCCAGCATTTT. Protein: CASSLDSNSNQPQHF.